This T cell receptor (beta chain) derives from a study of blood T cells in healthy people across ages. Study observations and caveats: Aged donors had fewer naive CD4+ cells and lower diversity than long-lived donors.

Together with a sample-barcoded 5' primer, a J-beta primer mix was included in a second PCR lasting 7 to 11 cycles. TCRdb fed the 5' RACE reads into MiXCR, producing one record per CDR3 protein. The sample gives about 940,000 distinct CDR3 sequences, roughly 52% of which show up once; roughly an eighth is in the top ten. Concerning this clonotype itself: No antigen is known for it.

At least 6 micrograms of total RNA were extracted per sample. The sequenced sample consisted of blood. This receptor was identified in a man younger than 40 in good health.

CDR3 nucleotides: TGTGCCAGCAGTTCCCACAGGGAGAAGGACGAGCAGTACTTC. Translation gives CASSSHREKDEQYF. This sequence joins TRBV27 and TRBJ2-7; D possibly corresponds to TRBD1 (6 bases). The germline CDR1 and CDR2 sequences are MNHEY and SMNVEV (reference sequence). The CDR3 runs 14 residues. V was cut by 4 bases and J by 5 bases, with 15 bases left in between.